The 18 T cell receptor beta chains listed next were all sequenced from one sample in a study of cytomegalovirus exposure and HLA in healthy donors. Assay used: immunoSEQ multiplex PCR; TCRdb lists only in-frame clones, some missing. The sample holds around 300,000 clones; roughly 87% are singletons and the top ten take approximately 1.1%. The sample was PBMCs. These receptors were obtained from a woman in her thirties in good health and CMV-seropositive.

This clone showed up just once. The rearrangement links TRBV5-5 to TRBJ2-2; 11 bases line up with TRBD1. CDR3 size: 17 residues. Per germline, CDR1 SGHKS and CDR2 YYEKEE (reference sequence). The V segment lost 4 bases and the J segment 6 bases; nucleotides outside the gene matches: 11. The CDR3 bases are TGTGCCAGCAGCCCCCGGATGGGACAGGGGGTATCCGGGGAGCTGTTTTTT. Translated, it gives CASSPRMGQGVSGELFF.

The CDR3 DNA reads as TGTGCCAGCTTTAGGGACAACTACGAGCAGTACTTC. This translates into CASFRDNYEQYF. V usage is TRBV2 and J usage is TRBJ2-7; weak D call: TRBD1 (6 bases). The germline V gene has CDR1 SNHLY and CDR2 FYNNEI. V shed 8 bases and J shed 3 bases, with 11 bases lying between them. The CDR3 has 12 residues.

V usage is TRBV28 and J usage is TRBJ2-7; D is undetermined. Germline-derived CDR1 and CDR2 are MDHEN and SYDVKM. The CDR3 is made up of 11 amino acids. V was shortened by 10 bases and J by 5 bases, with 12 bases between the two germline ends. The CDR3 nucleotides are TGTGCCACGGTAGGGCTTCACGAGCAGTACTTC. Amino acid sequence: CATVGLHEQYF.

J is TRBJ2-1 and V is TRBV5-6, with 8 bases matching TRBD2. Losses at the gene ends were 1 base for V and 6 bases for J; bases not matched to a gene: 0. The CDR3 has 13 residues. From germline, CDR1 is SGHDT and CDR2 YYEEEE. In DNA form, the CDR3 reads TGTGCCAGCAGCTTGACTAGCGGCAATGAGCAGTTCTTC. Residues: CASSLTSGNEQFF. Full variable domain (missing parts from reference TRBV5-6 and TRBJ2-1): DAGVTQSPTHLIKTRGQQVTLRCSPKSGHDTVSWYQQALGQGPQFIFQYYEEEERQRGNFPDRFSGHQFPNYSSELNVNALLLGDSALYLCASSLTSGNEQFFGPGTRLTVL.

The J gene is TRBJ1-2, the V gene TRBV9; tentatively, D is TRBD1 (5 bases). Germline assignment: CDR1 SGDLS and CDR2 YYNGEE. The CDR3 has 15 residues. Trimming stripped 0 bases from V and 2 bases from J, with 11 bases between. The CDR3 nucleotides are TGTGCCAGCAGCGTAGCTGGGGGGGGGAACTATGGCTACACCTTC. This translates into CASSVAGGGNYGYTF. Full variable domain (outside the CDR3, taken from reference TRBV9 and TRBJ1-2): DSGVTQTPKHLITATGQRVTLRCSPRSGDLSVYWYQQSLDQGLQFLIQYYNGEERAKGNILERFSAQQFPDLHSELNLSSLELGDSALYFCASSVAGGGNYGYTFGSGTRLTVV.

This chain uses TRBV11-3 with TRBJ2-1, with 10 bases aligning to TRBD2. J gave up 3 bases and V 6 bases, and 5 bases lay outside the gene matches. This CDR3 has 15 residues. Per germline, CDR1 SGHNT and CDR2 YENEEA. CDR3 sequence reads: CASSPTSGDYNEQFF. The CDR3 DNA follows: TGTGCCAGCAGTCCTACTAGCGGGGACTACAATGAGCAGTTCTTC.

This chain joins TRBV29-1 and TRBJ1-2; 10 nucleotides line up with TRBD1. The CDR3 length is 12 residues. Per germline, CDR1 SQVTM and CDR2 ANQGSEA. The trim removed 7 bases at V and 3 bases at J, leaving 2 bases unmatched. CDR3 residues: CSAGQGDYGYTF. CDR3 nucleotide sequence: TGCAGCGCAGGACAGGGGGACTATGGCTACACCTTC.

The J gene is TRBJ1-2, the V gene TRBV9; D unclear. The V end was cut by 0 bases, the J end by 4 bases, with 19 bases between. CDR1 and CDR2 from the germline V gene are SGDLS and YYNGEE. The CDR3 contains 17 residues. The CDR3 loop is CASSVGGTASLTYGYTF. DNA for the CDR3: TGTGCCAGCAGCGTAGGTGGTACAGCTAGTCTAACCTATGGCTACACCTTC.

The chain employs TRBV7-2 and TRBJ2-2; D might be TRBD2 (7 bases). This CDR3 region has 15 residues. In germline, CDR1 is SGHTA, CDR2 FQGNSA. V was trimmed by 4 bases and J by 3 bases, leaving 12 bases between them. CDR3 bases: TGTGCCAGCAGCTCAATGGGGGGGCACACCGGGGAGCTGTTTTTT. Translation gives CASSSMGGHTGELFF.

J is TRBJ1-1 and V is TRBV30; D is undetermined. The CDR3 contains 10 residues. V dropped 2 bases and J dropped 6 bases, with 4 bases sitting between them. Germline loops: CDR1 GTSNPN, CDR2 SVGIG (reference sequence). CDR3 coding DNA: TGTGCCTGGAGTAACGCTGAAGCTTTCTTT. Protein: CAWSNAEAFF.

This chain uses TRBV27 with TRBJ1-3, with D perhaps TRBD1 (5 bases). Trimming removed 4 bases from V and 2 bases from J, with 6 bases in between. This CDR3 is built from 13 residues. The germline V gene has CDR1 MNHEY and CDR2 SMNVEV (reference sequence). The CDR3 is CASSSGPGNTIYF. CDR3 in DNA: TGTGCCAGCAGTTCAGGGCCTGGAAACACCATATATTTT.

The gene calls are TRBV29-1 and TRBJ2-1; TRBD2 is a possible D gene (5 bases). The CDR3 contains 12 residues. Germline loops: CDR1 SQVTM, CDR2 ANQGSEA. Trimming stripped 4 bases from V and 5 bases from J, with 9 bases between. This CDR3 is CSVVRGNNEQFF. The CDR3 region has the DNA TGCAGCGTTGTTCGGGGTAACAATGAGCAGTTCTTC.

This clone showed up just a few times. The CDR3 coding sequence is TGTGCCAGCAGTGGGGGCTATGGCTACACCTTC. Its protein product is CASSGGYGYTF. The gene calls are TRBV6-5 and TRBJ1-2; D might be TRBD1 (5 bases). This CDR3 region has 11 residues. V was shortened by 5 bases and J by 4 bases, with 5 bases between the two germline ends. The V gene's germline CDR1 is MNHEY and CDR2 SVGAGI.

The V and J genes are TRBV29-1 and TRBJ1-2; the D gene is possibly TRBD1 (6 bases). The length of the CDR3 is 13 residues. Per germline, CDR1 SQVTM and CDR2 ANQGSEA. V lost 4 bases to trimming and J lost 7 bases, with 16 bases between them. CDR3 bases: TGCAGCGTTGCTCCGGGGGCAAACGGTGGCTACACCTTC. The encoded protein is CSVAPGANGGYTF.

The chain joins TRBV10-3 to TRBJ2-5; D may be TRBD1 (5 bases). The germline V and J ends were trimmed by 0 bases and 5 bases, with 10 bases remaining between them. Germline CDR1 is ENHRY and CDR2 is SYGVKD. This CDR3 is built from 14 residues. The CDR3 DNA sequence: TGTGCCATCAGTGAGTCATTAGCAGGGGAGACCCAGTACTTC. Encoded protein: CAISESLAGETQYF.

This rearrangement joins TRBV4-3 to TRBJ1-1; D is uncertain. Germline loops: CDR1 LGHNA, CDR2 YSLEER. V lost 0 bases and J 1 base, leaving 12 bases between the germline ends. This CDR3 has 16 residues. The CDR3, as DNA: TGCGCCAGCAGCCAAGATCACGGCCGGCGGAACACTGAAGCTTTCTTT. This gives the protein CASSQDHGRRNTEAFF.

The chain recombines TRBV4-3 with TRBJ1-2; D might be TRBD1 (5 bases). The germline V and J ends were trimmed by 0 bases and 7 bases, with 18 bases remaining between them. CDR1 LGHNA and CDR2 YSLEER come from the germline V gene. The CDR3 length is 16 residues. This chain's CDR3 is CASSQDRGQGRGGYTF. The CDR3 nucleotides read TGCGCCAGCAGCCAAGATCGGGGCCAGGGCCGCGGTGGCTACACCTTC.

The CDR3 spells CAISESEGSYNSPLHF. The CDR3 nucleotides read TGTGCCATCAGTGAGTCGGAGGGCTCCTATAATTCACCCCTCCACTTT. The gene calls are TRBV10-3 and TRBJ1-6; D gene unclear. Germline CDR1 reads ENHRY; CDR2 reads SYGVKD. V was cut by 0 bases and J by 0 bases, with 6 bases left in between. There are 16 residues in the CDR3.